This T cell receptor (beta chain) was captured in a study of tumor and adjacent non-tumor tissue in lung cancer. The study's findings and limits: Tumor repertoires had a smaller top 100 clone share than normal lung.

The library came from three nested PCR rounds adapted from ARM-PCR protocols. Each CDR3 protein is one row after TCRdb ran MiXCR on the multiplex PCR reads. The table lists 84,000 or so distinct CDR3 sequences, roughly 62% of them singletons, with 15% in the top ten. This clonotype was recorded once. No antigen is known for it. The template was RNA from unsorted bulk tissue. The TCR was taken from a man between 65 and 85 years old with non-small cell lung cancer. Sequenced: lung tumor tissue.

Written as DNA, the CDR3 is TGTGCCAGCAGCCCGGGGGCATGGGCGAACACTGAAGCTTTCTTT. This encodes CASSPGAWANTEAFF. The chain carries TRBV7-9 and TRBJ1-1, with a possible D match to TRBD1 (6 bases). V was shortened by 5 bases and J by 1 base, with 14 bases between the two germline ends. Per the germline V gene, CDR1 is SEHNR and CDR2 is FQNEAQ (reference sequence). The CDR3 spans 15 residues.